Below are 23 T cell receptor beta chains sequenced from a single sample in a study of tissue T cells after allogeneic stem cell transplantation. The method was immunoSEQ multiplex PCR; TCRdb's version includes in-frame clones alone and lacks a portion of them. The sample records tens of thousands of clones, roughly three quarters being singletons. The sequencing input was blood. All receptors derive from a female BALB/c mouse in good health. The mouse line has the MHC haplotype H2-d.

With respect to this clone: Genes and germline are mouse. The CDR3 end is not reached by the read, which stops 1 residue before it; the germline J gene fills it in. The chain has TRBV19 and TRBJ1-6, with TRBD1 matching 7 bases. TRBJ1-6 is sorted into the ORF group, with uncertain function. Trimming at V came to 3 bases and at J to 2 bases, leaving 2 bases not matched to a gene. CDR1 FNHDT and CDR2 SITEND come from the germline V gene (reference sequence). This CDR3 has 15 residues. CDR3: CASSTRGAYNSPLYF. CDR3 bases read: TGTGCCAGCAGTACCAGGGGGGCCTATAATTCGCCCCTCTAC.

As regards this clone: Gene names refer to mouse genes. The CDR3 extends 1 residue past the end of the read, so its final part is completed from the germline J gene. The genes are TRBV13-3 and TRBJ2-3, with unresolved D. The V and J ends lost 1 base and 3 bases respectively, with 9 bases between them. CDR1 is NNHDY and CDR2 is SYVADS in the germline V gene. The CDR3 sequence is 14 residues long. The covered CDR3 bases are TGTGCCAGCAGTGATTTCAGTAGGGCAGAAACGCTGTAT. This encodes CASSDFSRAETLY. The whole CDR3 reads CASSDFSRAETLYF.

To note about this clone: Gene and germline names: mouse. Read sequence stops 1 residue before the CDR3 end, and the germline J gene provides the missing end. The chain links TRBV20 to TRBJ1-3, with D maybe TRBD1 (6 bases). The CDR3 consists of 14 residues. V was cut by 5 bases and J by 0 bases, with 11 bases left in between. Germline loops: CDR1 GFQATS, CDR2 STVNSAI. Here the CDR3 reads CGAGGQNSGNTLYF. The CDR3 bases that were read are TGTGGTGCTGGGGGACAAAATTCTGGAAATACGCTCTAT.

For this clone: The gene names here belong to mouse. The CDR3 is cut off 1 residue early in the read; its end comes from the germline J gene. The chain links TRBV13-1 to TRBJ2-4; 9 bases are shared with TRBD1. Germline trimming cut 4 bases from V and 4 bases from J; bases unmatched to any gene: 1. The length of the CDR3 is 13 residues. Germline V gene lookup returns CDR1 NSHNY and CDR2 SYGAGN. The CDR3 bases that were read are TGTGCCAGCAGTTGGACAGGGGAAAACACCTTGTAC. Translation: CASSWTGENTLY. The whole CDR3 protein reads CASSWTGENTLYF.

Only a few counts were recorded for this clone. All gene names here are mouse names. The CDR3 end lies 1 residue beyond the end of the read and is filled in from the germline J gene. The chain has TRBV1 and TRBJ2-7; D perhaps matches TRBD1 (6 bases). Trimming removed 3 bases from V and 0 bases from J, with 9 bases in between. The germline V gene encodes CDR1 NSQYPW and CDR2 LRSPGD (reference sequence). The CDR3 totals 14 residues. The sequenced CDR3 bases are TGCACCTGCAGTGCCGGGGACATCTCCTATGAACAGTAC. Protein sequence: CTCSAGDISYEQY. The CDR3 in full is CTCSAGDISYEQYF.

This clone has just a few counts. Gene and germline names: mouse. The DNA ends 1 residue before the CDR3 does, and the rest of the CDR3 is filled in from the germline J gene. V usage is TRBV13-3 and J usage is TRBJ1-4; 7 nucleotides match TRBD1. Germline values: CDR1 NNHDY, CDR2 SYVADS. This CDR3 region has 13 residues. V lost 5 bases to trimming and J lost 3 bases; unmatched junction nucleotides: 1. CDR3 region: CASRQGPNERLFF. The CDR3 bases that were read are TGTGCCAGCAGACAGGGGCCCAACGAAAGATTATTT.

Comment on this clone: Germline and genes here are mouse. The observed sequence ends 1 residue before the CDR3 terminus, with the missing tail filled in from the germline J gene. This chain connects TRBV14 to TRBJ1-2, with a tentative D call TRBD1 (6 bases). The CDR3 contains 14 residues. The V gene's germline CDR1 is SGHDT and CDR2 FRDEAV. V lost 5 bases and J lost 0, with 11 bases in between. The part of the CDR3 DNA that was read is TGTGCCAGCAGACCCGGGACAACAAACTCCGACTACACC. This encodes CASRPGTTNSDYT. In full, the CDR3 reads CASRPGTTNSDYTF.

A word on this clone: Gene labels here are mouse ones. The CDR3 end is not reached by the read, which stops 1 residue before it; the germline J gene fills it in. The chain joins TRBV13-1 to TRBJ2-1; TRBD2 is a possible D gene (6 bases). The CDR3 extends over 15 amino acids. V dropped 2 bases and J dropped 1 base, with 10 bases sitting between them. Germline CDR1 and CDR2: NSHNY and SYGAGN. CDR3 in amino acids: CASSDWGSNYAEQFF. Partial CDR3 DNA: TGTGCCAGCAGTGACTGGGGCTCCAACTATGCTGAGCAGTTC.

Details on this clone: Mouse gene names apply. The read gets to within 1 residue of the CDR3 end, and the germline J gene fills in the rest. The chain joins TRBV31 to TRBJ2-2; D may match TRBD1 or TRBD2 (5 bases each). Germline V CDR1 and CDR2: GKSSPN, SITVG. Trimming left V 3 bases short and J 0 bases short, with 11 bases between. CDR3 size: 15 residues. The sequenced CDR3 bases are TGTGCCTGGAGCCTGGGACCGGCAAACACCGGGCAGCTCTAC. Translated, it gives CAWSLGPANTGQLY. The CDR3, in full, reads CAWSLGPANTGQLYF.

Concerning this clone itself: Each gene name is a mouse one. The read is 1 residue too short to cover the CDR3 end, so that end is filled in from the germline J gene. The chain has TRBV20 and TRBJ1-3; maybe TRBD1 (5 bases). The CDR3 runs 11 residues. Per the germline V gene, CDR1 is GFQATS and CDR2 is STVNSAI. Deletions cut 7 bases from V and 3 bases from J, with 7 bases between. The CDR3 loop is CGVDSGNTLYF. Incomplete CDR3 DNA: TGTGGTGTCGACAGTGGAAATACGCTCTAT.

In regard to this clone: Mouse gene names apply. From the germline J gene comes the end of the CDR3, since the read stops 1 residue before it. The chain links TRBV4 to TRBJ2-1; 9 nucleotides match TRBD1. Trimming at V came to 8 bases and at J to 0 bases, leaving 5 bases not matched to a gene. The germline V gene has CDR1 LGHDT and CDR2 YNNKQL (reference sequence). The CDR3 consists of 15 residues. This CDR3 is CASGPGQGNYAEQFF. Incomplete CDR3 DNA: TGTGCCAGCGGGCCGGGACAGGGTAACTATGCTGAGCAGTTC.

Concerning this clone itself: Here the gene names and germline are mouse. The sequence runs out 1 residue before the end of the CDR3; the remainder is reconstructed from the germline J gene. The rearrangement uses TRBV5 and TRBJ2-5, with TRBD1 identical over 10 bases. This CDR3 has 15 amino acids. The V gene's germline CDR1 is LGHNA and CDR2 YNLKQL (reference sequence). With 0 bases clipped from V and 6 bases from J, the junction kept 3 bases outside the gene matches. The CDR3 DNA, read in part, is TGTGCCAGCAGCCAAGATCGACAGGGGGCGGACACCCAGTAC. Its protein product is CASSQDRQGADTQY. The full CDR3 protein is CASSQDRQGADTQYF.

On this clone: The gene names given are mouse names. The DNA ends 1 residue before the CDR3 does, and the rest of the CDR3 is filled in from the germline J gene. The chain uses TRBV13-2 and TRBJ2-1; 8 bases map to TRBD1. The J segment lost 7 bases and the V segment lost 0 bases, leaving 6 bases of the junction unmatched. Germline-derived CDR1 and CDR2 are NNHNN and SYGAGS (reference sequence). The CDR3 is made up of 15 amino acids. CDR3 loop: CASGDVDRGGAEQFF. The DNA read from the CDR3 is TGTGCCAGCGGTGATGTTGACAGGGGTGGAGCTGAGCAGTTC.

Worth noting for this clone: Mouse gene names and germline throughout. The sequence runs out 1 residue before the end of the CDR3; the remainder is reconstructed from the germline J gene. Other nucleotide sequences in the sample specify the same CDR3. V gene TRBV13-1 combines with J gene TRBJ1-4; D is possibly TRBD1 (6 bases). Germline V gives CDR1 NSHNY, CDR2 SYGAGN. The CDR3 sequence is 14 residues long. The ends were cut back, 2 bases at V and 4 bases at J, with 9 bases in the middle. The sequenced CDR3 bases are TGTGCCAGCAGTGACGGGACAATCAACGAAAGATTATTT. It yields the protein CASSDGTINERLF. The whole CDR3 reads CASSDGTINERLFF.

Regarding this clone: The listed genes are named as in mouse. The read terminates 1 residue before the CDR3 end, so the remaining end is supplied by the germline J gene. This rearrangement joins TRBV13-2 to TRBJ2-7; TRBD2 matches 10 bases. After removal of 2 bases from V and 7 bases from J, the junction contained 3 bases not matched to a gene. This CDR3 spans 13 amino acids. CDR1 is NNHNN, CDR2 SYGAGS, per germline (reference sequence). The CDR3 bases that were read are TGTGCCAGCGGTGACTGGGGGGGCGGGGAACAGTAC. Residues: CASGDWGGGEQY. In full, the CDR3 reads CASGDWGGGEQYF.

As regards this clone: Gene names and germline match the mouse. The DNA read from the CDR3 is TGTGCCAGCGGTGAAAGGCATAAGGCCCCCTCCTATGAACAGTAC. It specifies CASGERHKAPSYEQY. The full CDR3 protein reads CASGERHKAPSYEQYF. The V and J genes are TRBV13-2 and TRBJ2-7; D unresolved. The CDR3 end lies 1 residue beyond the end of the read and is filled in from the germline J gene. The CDR3 is made up of 16 amino acids. The germline CDR1 and CDR2 sequences are NNHNN and SYGAGS (reference sequence). V lost 2 bases to trimming and J lost 0 bases, with 15 bases between them.

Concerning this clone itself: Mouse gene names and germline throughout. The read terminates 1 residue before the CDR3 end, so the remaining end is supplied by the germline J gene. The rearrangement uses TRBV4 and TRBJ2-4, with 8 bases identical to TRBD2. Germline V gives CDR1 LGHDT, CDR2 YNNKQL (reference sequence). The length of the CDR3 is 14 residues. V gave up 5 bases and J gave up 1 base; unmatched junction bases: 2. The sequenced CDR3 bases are TGTGCCAGCAGCAAACTGGGGGGTCAAAACACCTTGTAC. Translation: CASSKLGGQNTLY. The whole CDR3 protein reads CASSKLGGQNTLYF.

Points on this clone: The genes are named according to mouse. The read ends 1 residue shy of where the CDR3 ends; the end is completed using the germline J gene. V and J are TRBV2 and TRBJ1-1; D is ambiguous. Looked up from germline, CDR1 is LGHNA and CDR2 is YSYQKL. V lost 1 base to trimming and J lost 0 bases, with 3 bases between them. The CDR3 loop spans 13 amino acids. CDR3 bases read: TGTGCCAGCAGCCAAGGCCCAAACACAGAAGTCTTC. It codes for CASSQGPNTEVF. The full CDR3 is CASSQGPNTEVFF.

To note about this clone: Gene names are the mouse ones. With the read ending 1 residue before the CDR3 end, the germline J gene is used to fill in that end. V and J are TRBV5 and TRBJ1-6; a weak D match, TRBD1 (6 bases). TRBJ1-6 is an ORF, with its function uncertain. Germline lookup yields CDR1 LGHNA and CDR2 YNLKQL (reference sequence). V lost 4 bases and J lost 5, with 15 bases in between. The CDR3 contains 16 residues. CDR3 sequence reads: CASSPSPGTNNSPLYF. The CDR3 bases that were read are TGTGCCAGCAGCCCCTCCCCCGGGACAAATAATTCGCCCCTCTAC.

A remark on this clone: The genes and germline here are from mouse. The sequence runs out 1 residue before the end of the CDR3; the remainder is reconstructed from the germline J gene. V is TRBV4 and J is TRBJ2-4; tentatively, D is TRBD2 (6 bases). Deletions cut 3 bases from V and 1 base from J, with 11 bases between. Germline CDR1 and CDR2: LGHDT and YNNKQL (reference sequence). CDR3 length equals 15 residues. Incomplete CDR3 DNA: TGTGCCAGCAGCTACCCCTTGGGGGGTCAAAACACCTTGTAC. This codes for CASSYPLGGQNTLY. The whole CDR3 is CASSYPLGGQNTLYF.

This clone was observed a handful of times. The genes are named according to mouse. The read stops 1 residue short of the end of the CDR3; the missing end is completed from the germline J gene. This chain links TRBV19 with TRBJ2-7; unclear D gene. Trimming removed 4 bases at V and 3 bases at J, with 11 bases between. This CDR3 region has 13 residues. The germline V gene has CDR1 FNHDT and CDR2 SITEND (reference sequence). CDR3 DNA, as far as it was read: TGTGCCAGCAGTCCCCGGGAGTTCTATGAACAGTAC. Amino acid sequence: CASSPREFYEQY. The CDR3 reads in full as CASSPREFYEQYF.

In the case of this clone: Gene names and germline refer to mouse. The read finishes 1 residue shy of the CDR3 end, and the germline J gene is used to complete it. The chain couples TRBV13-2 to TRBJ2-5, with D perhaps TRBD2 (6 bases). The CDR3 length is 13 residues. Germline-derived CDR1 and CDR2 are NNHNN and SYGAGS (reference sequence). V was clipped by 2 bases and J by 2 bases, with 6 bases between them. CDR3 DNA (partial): TGTGCCAGCGGTGACTGGGGCCAAGACACCCAGTAC. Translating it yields CASGDWGQDTQY. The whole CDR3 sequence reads CASGDWGQDTQYF.

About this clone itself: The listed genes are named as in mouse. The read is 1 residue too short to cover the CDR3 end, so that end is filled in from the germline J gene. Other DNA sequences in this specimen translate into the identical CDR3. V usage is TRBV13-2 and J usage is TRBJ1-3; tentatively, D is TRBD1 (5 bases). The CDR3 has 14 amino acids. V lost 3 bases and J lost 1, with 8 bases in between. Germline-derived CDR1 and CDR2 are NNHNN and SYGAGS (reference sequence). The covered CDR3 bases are TGTGCCAGCGGTGCCCCAGGGTCTGGAAATACGCTCTAT. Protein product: CASGAPGSGNTLY. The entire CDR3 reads CASGAPGSGNTLYF.